A single sample gave rise to the 25 T cell receptor beta chains below, sequenced in a study of blood T cells in healthy people across ages. Together with a sample-barcoded 5' primer, a J-beta primer mix was included in a second PCR lasting roughly 6 to 12 cycles. TCRdb redid the calling of the 5' RACE reads with MiXCR, one entry per CDR3 protein. The table shows hundreds of thousands of distinct CDR3 sequences, with around 43% occurring only once. The sequencing sample was made of blood. These TCRs come from a man older than 75 in good health.

The genes are TRBV4-2 and TRBJ2-1, with D perhaps matching TRBD1 or TRBD2 (6 bases each). Germline CDR1 LGHNA, CDR2 YNFKEQ. The CDR3 is made up of 15 amino acids. Trimming removed 1 base at V and 6 bases at J, with 13 bases between. Here the CDR3 DNA reads TGTGCCAGCAGCCAAGGATCTTCGGGGGCCAATGAGCAGTTCTTC. It translates to CASSQGSSGANEQFF.

In this sample, this clonotype turned up once. The DNA for the CDR3 is TGTGCCAGCAGCTTAGGGGACAGGGGCACTTGGGAGACCCAGTACTTC. Protein sequence: CASSLGDRGTWETQYF. The chain couples TRBV7-9 to TRBJ2-5; the match to TRBD1 covers 10 bases. Germline V gene sequence: CDR1 SEHNR, CDR2 FQNEAQ (reference sequence). J was trimmed by 5 bases and V by 1 base; bases with no gene match: 7. This CDR3 spans 16 amino acids.

The V and J genes are TRBV5-1 and TRBJ2-3; 12 nucleotides match TRBD2. The V gene end was trimmed by 2 bases and the J gene end by 6 bases; junction bases not matched to a gene: 1. The CDR3 spans 14 residues. Germline V gene sequence: CDR1 SGHRS, CDR2 YFSETQ. CDR3 protein: CASSFTSGGDTQYF. The CDR3 DNA follows: TGCGCCAGCAGCTTTACTAGCGGGGGGGATACGCAGTATTTT.

This clonotype appeared many times. The chain is built from TRBV29-1 and TRBJ2-3; 8 bases line up with TRBD2. V trimming: 2 bases; J trimming: 3 bases; junction bases outside the gene matches: 7. Germline-derived CDR1 and CDR2 are SQVTM and ANQGSEA. The CDR3 totals 15 residues. The CDR3 DNA sequence: TGCAGCGTTGAATTGGGGACTAGGGTGACAGATACGCAGTATTTT. Residues: CSVELGTRVTDTQYF.

The gene calls are TRBV11-2 and TRBJ2-3, with D unclear. The germline gives CDR1 SGHAT, CDR2 FQNNGV. Trimming took off 4 bases at V and 11 bases at J, with 19 bases between the two ends. The CDR3 runs to 14 residues. CDR3 in amino acids: CASSWGPQSWLQYF. The CDR3 region has the DNA TGTGCCAGCAGCTGGGGTCCCCAGAGTTGGTTGCAGTATTTT.

The V call is TRBV6-1, the J call TRBJ2-2; either TRBD1 or TRBD2 may fit D (6 bases each). This CDR3 is 16 amino acids long. Germline values: CDR1 MNHNS, CDR2 SASEGT. V was cut by 7 bases and J by 1 base, with 16 bases left in between. The CDR3 DNA reads TGTGCCAGCAACCTCCACAGGGACTTGAACACCGGGGAGCTGTTTTTT. The encoded protein is CASNLHRDLNTGELFF.

J is TRBJ1-5 and V is TRBV27; no clear D. The germline V and J ends were trimmed by 3 bases and 5 bases, with 5 bases remaining between them. Germline V gene sequence: CDR1 MNHEY, CDR2 SMNVEV (reference sequence). The CDR3 runs to 12 residues. DNA for the CDR3: TGTGCCAGCAGTTTCCCTGATCAGCCCCAGCATTTT. Its protein product is CASSFPDQPQHF.

The chain uses TRBV20-1 and TRBJ2-7; 13 bases map to TRBD2. The junction had 3 bases not matched to a gene; V was cut back by 6 bases and J by 4 bases. The CDR3 runs 13 residues. CDR1 is DFQATT, CDR2 SNEGSKA, per germline (reference sequence). In nucleotides, the CDR3 is TGCAGTGCCCGGACTAGCGGGGGTTACGAGCAGTACTTC. Protein sequence: CSARTSGGYEQYF.

This clonotype was recorded a few times. V usage is TRBV7-6 and J usage is TRBJ2-1; D is perhaps TRBD1 or TRBD2 (6 bases each). CDR3 length equals 17 residues. CDR1 is SGHVS, CDR2 FNYEAQ, per germline. Trimming pared 5 bases from V and 0 bases from J, leaving 17 bases between. DNA for the CDR3: TGTGCCAGCAGCCCCGGGGGATGGACAGCCTCCTACAATGAGCAGTTCTTC. Protein: CASSPGGWTASYNEQFF.

The rearrangement links TRBV20-1 to TRBJ2-5; D is uncertain. The J call may be faulty, since TRBJ2-4 better matches the DNA end. This CDR3 contains 15 residues. Germline values: CDR1 DFQATT, CDR2 SNEGSKA (reference sequence). CDR3 region: CSARDLDPIGNIQYF. The CDR3, as DNA: TGCAGTGCTAGAGATCTTGACCCCATAGGGAACATTCAGTACTTC.

The chain uses TRBV20-1 and TRBJ2-1; 7 bases map to TRBD1. The CDR3 is 18 amino acids. V shed 6 bases, J shed 7 bases, and the junction held 24 bases outside the gene matches. The germline V gene has CDR1 DFQATT and CDR2 SNEGSKA (reference sequence). This chain's CDR3 is CSAPRGEQETGHINEQFF. CDR3 bases: TGCAGTGCCCCCCGTGGGGAGCAAGAGACAGGGCATATTAATGAGCAGTTCTTC.

The chain recombines TRBV20-1 with TRBJ1-2; 7 nucleotides line up with TRBD1. Germline values: CDR1 DFQATT, CDR2 SNEGSKA (reference sequence). The CDR3 has 15 residues. V shed 0 bases and J 7 bases; nucleotides not matched to a gene: 11. The CDR3, as DNA: TGCAGTGCTAGAGACCGACAGGGAATTGAGGGTGGCTACACCTTC. It specifies CSARDRQGIEGGYTF.

V is TRBV4-2 and J is TRBJ1-2, with D uncertain. This CDR3 is 14 amino acids long. Germline V CDR1 and CDR2: LGHNA, YNFKEQ. Trimming took 5 bases from V and 4 from J, leaving 14 bases between them. The CDR3 reads CASSTADATYGYTF. The CDR3 nucleotides are TGTGCCAGCAGCACCGCCGACGCTACCTATGGCTACACCTTC.

This clonotype was recorded at least ten times. CDR3 coding DNA: TGCGCCACCGGGGTGACTAGCGAGAGCTCCTACGAGCAGTACTTC. This sequence encodes CATGVTSESSYEQYF. This rearrangement joins TRBV10-1 to TRBJ2-7; 8 nucleotides match TRBD2. J gave up 0 bases and V 10 bases, and 11 bases lay outside the gene matches. Germline V gene data show CDR1 as WNHNN and CDR2 as SYGVQD (reference sequence). This CDR3 is built from 15 residues.

Note on this clonotype: Its ends do not fully match the called genes, so a read error is possible. The V and J genes are TRBV7-2 and TRBJ2-5, with 8 bases aligning to TRBD1. Germline lookup yields CDR1 SGHTA and CDR2 FQGNSA. CDR3 length: 15 amino acids. CDR3: CASSLLAGGIETRYF. The DNA for the CDR3 is TGTGCCAGCAGCTTACTCGCAGGGGGCATAGAGACCCGGTACTTC.

The V call is TRBV7-2, the J call TRBJ2-1; possibly TRBD2 for D (5 bases). Looked up from germline, CDR1 is SGHTA and CDR2 is FQGNSA. The CDR3 extends over 17 amino acids. V lost 0 bases and J 13 bases, leaving 25 bases between the germline ends. CDR3 nucleotides: TGTGCCAGCAGCTTAGCCCCAGGTGCATCGATGGGAGAGACCCAGTTCTTC. The encoded protein is CASSLAPGASMGETQFF.

This clonotype has more than one count but fewer than ten. The rearrangement joins TRBV29-1 to TRBJ2-3; 8 bases line up with TRBD1. J lost 3 bases, V lost 0 bases, and 8 bases had no gene match. From germline, CDR1 is SQVTM and CDR2 ANQGSEA. The CDR3 is 16 residues long. The CDR3 is CSVEDPGGASTDTQYF. Written as DNA, the CDR3 is TGCAGCGTTGAAGATCCAGGGGGCGCGTCAACAGATACGCAGTATTTT.

This clonotype was picked up a small number of times. The chain joins TRBV13 to TRBJ2-1; TRBD2 matches 10 bases. The CDR3 is made up of 15 amino acids. Germline assignment: CDR1 PRHDT and CDR2 FYEKMQ (reference sequence). The ends lost 5 bases at V and 5 bases at J; junction bases unmatched: 6. The CDR3: CASSPPGLANNEQFF. In DNA, the CDR3 is TGTGCCAGCAGCCCCCCGGGACTAGCGAACAATGAGCAGTTCTTC.

This clonotype was observed a few times. The gene calls are TRBV5-5 and TRBJ2-7, with D perhaps assigned TRBD1 or TRBD2 (6 bases each). V was cut by 0 bases and J by 2 bases, with 12 bases left in between. Germline CDR1 SGHKS, CDR2 YYEKEE (reference sequence). The CDR3 runs to 15 residues. As DNA, the CDR3 is TGTGCCAGCAGCTTGGAACAGGGACTGCCCTACGAGCAGTACTTC. Its translation: CASSLEQGLPYEQYF.

CDR3 nucleotides: TGCAGTGCTAGAGATCGTGGGACTAGCGGGGGACAAGAGCAGTTCTTC. Translating gives CSARDRGTSGGQEQFF. The rearrangement links TRBV20-1 to TRBJ2-1, with 14 bases that match TRBD2. The CDR3 consists of 16 residues. J was trimmed by 10 bases and V by 0 bases; bases with no gene match: 8. CDR1 and CDR2 from the germline V gene are DFQATT and SNEGSKA (reference sequence).

The chain recombines TRBV20-1 with TRBJ2-7; TRBD2 matches 10 bases. This CDR3 is built from 14 residues. The trim removed 0 bases at V and 5 bases at J, leaving 4 bases unmatched. From germline, CDR1 is DFQATT and CDR2 SNEGSKA (reference sequence). CDR3 sequence: CSARDSGRANEQYF. In nucleotides, the CDR3 is TGCAGTGCTAGAGACAGCGGGAGGGCCAACGAGCAGTACTTC.

J is TRBJ2-1 and V is TRBV9, with TRBD2 identical over 13 bases. The CDR3 contains 17 residues. The V gene's germline CDR1 is SGDLS and CDR2 YYNGEE. V lost 0 bases and J lost 5; bases outside the gene matches: 5. CDR3 nucleotides: TGTGCCAGCAGCGTAGCCCCAACTAGCGGGGGGGACAATGAGCAGTTCTTC. This gives the protein CASSVAPTSGGDNEQFF. Variable domain in full (rest from reference TRBV9 and TRBJ2-1): DSGVTQTPKHLITATGQRVTLRCSPRSGDLSVYWYQQSLDQGLQFLIQYYNGEERAKGNILERFSAQQFPDLHSELNLSSLELGDSALYFCASSVAPTSGGDNEQFFGPGTRLTVL.

DNA for the CDR3: TGCGCCAGCAGCCCGGGACTAGCGGGAGATAGCGATACGCAGTATTTT. Translated: CASSPGLAGDSDTQYF. The J gene is TRBJ2-3, the V gene TRBV4-3; TRBD2 agrees at 14 bases. The ends lost 4 bases at V and 6 bases at J; junction bases unmatched: 6. The CDR3 totals 16 residues. The germline V gene encodes CDR1 LGHNA and CDR2 YSLEER.

V usage is TRBV11-3 and J usage is TRBJ2-7, with D perhaps assigned TRBD1 or TRBD2 (5 bases each). Germline V gene lookup returns CDR1 SGHNT and CDR2 YENEEA. This CDR3 contains 14 residues. Between the trimmed V and J ends, which lost 5 bases and 5 bases, there was a span of 16 bases. The DNA of the CDR3 is TGTGCCAGCAGCCCCGGGACCTCTGCTGACGAGCAGTACTTC. This encodes CASSPGTSADEQYF.

Turning to this clonotype: A much bigger clone sits one base away, suggesting this may be a read error. The chain employs TRBV29-1 and TRBJ2-1, with TRBD2 identical over 13 bases. Trimming at V came to 3 bases and at J to 13 bases, leaving 12 bases not matched to a gene. The CDR3 consists of 15 residues. CDR1 and CDR2 from the germline V gene are SQVTM and ANQGSEA. Here the CDR3 DNA reads TGCAGCGTTGAGTCGGGACTAGCGGGACGGGAGACCCAGTTCTTC. Its translation: CSVESGLAGRETQFF.